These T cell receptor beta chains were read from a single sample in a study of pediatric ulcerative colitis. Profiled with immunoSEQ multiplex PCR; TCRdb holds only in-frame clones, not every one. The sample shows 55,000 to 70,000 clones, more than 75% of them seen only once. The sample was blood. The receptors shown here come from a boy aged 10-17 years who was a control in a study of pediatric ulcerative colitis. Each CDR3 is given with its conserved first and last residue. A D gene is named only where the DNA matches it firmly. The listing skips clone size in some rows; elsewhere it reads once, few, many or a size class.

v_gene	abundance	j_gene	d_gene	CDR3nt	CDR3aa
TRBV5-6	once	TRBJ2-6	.	TGTGCCAGCAGCTTGGTCGGTTCTGGGGCCAACGTCCTGACTTTC	CASSLVGSGANVLTF
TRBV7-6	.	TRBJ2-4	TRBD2	TGTGCCAGCAGCCCCACTAGCGGGGGGGTAGGAACCAAAAACATTCAGTACTTC	CASSPTSGGVGTKNIQYF
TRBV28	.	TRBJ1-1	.	TGTGCCAGCAGTTACAGGGAATTGAACACTGAAGCTTTCTTT	CASSYRELNTEAFF
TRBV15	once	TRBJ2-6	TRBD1	TGTGCCACCAGCAGTAGCAGGATACTGCCGGGACAGGGTTTACTTTTTTCTGGGGCCAACGTCCTGACTTTC	CATSSSRILPGQGLLFSGANVLTF
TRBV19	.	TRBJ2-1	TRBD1	TGTGCCAGTAGTACGGGACAGGGGGACAATGAGCAGTTCTTC	CASSTGQGDNEQFF
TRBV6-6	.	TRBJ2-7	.	TGTGCCAGCAGTTACAAGGGGAGCTCCTACGAGCAGTACTTC	CASSYKGSSYEQYF
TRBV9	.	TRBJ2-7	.	TGTGCCAGCAGCGTCCTTCCTAGCTCCTACGAGCAGTACTTC	CASSVLPSSYEQYF
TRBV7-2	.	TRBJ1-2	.	TGTGCCAGCAGCTTGAGAATTACTAACTATGGCTACACCTTC	CASSLRITNYGYTF
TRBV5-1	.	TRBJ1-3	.	TGCGCCAGCAGCTTGGACGGGGGGCTGAACACCATATATTTT	CASSLDGGLNTIYF
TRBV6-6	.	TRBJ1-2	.	TGTGCCAGCTTGGGATGGACCACGGACTATGGCTACACCTTC	CASLGWTTDYGYTF
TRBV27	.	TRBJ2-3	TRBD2	TGTGCCAGCAGTGCCTCTAGCGGGGAATACACAGATACGCAGTATTTT	CASSASSGEYTDTQYF
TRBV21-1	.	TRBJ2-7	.	TGTGCCAGCTCTCGGGACAAGACCTACGAGCAGTACTTC	CASSRDKTYEQYF
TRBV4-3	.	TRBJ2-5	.	TGCGCCAGCAGCCAAGATGAGGTCGGCAGGGGCTGGGAGACCCAGTACTTC	CASSQDEVGRGWETQYF
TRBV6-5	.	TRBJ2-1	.	TGTGCCAGCAGGGAATTCGATGAGCAGTTCTTC	CASREFDEQFF
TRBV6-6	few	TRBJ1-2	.	TGTGCCAGCAGTTACTGGACGGATTCTAACTATGGCTACACCTTC	CASSYWTDSNYGYTF
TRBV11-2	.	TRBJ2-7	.	TGTGCCAGCAGCTTATATCTGGGGGCCTACGAGCAGTACTTC	CASSLYLGAYEQYF
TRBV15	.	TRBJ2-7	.	TGTGCCACCAGCAGAGTAAGGGAGACATACGAGCAGTACTTC	CATSRVRETYEQYF
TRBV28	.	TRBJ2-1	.	TGTGCCAGCAGTTTATCGGTTACAGGGATCTACAATGAGCAGTTCTTC	CASSLSVTGIYNEQFF
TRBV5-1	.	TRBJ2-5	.	TGCGCCAGCAGCCGGCGGGGAGCGGAACAAGAGACCCAGTACTTC	CASSRRGAEQETQYF
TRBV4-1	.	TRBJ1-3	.	TGCGCCAGCAGCCATATAGGGAAAGCCCTCTCTGGAAACACCATATATTTT	CASSHIGKALSGNTIYF
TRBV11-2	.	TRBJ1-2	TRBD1	TGTGCCAGCAGCTTGCCCTTCCTTTACAACAGACAGGGTTATGGCTACACCTTC	CASSLPFLYNRQGYGYTF
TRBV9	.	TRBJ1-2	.	TGTGCCAGCAGCGTAGTTAGGGCCAATGGCTACACCTTC	CASSVVRANGYTF
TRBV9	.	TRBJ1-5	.	TGTGCCAGCAGCAAGAGCAATCAGCCCCAGCATTTT	CASSKSNQPQHF
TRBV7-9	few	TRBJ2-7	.	TGTGCCAGCAGCACCAGCTACGAGCAGTACTTC	CASSTSYEQYF
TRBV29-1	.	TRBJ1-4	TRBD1	TGCAGCGCTAGGGACAGAACTAATGAAAAACTGTTTTTT	CSARDRTNEKLFF
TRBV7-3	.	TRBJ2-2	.	TGTGCCAGCAGCTTAACGTACGACTTTCCCTCCGTCCCCGGGGAGCTGTTTTTT	CASSLTYDFPSVPGELFF
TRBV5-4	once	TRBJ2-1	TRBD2	TGTGCCAGCAGCAACTACGGGACTAGCGGGGCATTTGGGACAAATGAGCAGTTCTTC	CASSNYGTSGAFGTNEQFF
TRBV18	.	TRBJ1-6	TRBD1	TGTGCCAGCCGGGGACAGCCTAATTCACCCCTCCACTTT	CASRGQPNSPLHF
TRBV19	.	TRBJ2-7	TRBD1	TGTGCCAGTAGTTTGGGACAGGGATCGAACGAGCAGTACTTC	CASSLGQGSNEQYF
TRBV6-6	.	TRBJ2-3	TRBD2	TGTGCCAGCACTCGGACTAGCGGGTACACAGATACGCAGTATTTT	CASTRTSGYTDTQYF
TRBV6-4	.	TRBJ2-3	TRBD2	TGTGCCAGCAGTAGGACTAGCGGGGGAACAGATACGCAGTATTTT	CASSRTSGGTDTQYF
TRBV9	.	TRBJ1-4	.	TGTGCCAGCAGCGTAGGGGGCATTAATGAAAAACTGTTTTTT	CASSVGGINEKLFF
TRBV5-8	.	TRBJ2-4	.	TGTGCCAGCAGGGGACTAGCCAAAAACATTCAGTACTTC	CASRGLAKNIQYF
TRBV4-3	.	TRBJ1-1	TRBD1	TGCGCCAGCAGCAAGGGACAGCAGAGGTACACTGAAGCTTTCTTT	CASSKGQQRYTEAFF
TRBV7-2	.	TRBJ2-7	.	TGTGCCAGCAGCTTTAACACAGGGAGGCCTCTGTCTCTCTCCGAGCAGTACTTC	CASSFNTGRPLSLSEQYF
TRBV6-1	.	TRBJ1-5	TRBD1	TGTGCCAGCAGGTCGCAGGGGGGGAATCAGCCCCAGCATTTT	CASRSQGGNQPQHF
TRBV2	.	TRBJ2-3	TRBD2	TGTGCCAGCAGTGACGACCCGACTAGCAGGGTCACAGATACGCAGTATTTT	CASSDDPTSRVTDTQYF
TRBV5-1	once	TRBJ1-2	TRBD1	TGCGCCAGCACACCAGGACAGGGACTAAACTATGGCTACACCTTC	CASTPGQGLNYGYTF
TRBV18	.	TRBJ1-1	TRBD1	TGTGCCAGCTCACCACGGGGAGGACAGGTGAACACTGAAGCTTTCTTT	CASSPRGGQVNTEAFF
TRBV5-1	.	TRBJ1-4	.	TGCGCCAGCAGCTTGGGGCAGCGGTCCCCGAATGAAAAACTGTTTTTT	CASSLGQRSPNEKLFF
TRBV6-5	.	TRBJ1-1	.	TGTGCCAGCAGTTACTCGAACAGGTACACTGAAGCTTTCTTT	CASSYSNRYTEAFF
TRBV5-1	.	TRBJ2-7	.	TGCGCCAGCAGCTTGGCCCAGGGCACGGACGAGCAGTACTTC	CASSLAQGTDEQYF
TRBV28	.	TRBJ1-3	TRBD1	TGTGCCAGCAGTTTGTCGACAGGGTTCTCTGGAAACACCATATATTTT	CASSLSTGFSGNTIYF
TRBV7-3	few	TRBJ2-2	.	TGTGCCAGCAGCCCCATCCGTAGCGGGGAGCTGTTTTTT	CASSPIRSGELFF
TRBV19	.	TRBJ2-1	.	TGTGCCAGCCTATCCGGGATGGGATACAATGAGCAGTTCTTC	CASLSGMGYNEQFF
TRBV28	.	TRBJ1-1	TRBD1	TGTGCCTGCGCACGGAGGACAGGCCAGGCTTTGAACACTGAAGCTTTCTTT	CACARRTGQALNTEAFF